This T cell receptor beta chain was profiled in a study of identical twins. TCRdb reprocessed the 5' RACE reads with MiXCR, giving one entry per CDR3 protein. The sample lists approximately 350,000 distinct CDR3 sequences; roughly an eighth were seen once. The CDR3 is made up of 18 amino acids. Per the germline V gene, CDR1 is SGHRS and CDR2 is YFSETQ. V was trimmed by 4 bases and J by 3 bases, leaving 25 bases between them. A further study also used this sample, focusing on yellow fever vaccine responses in identical twins.

V is TRBV5-1 and J is TRBJ1-1, with a possible D match to TRBD1 (6 bases). Material for sequencing was CD8+ T cells sorted from blood. The sequence was obtained from a woman aged 18-29 years in good health. The CDR3 nucleotides are TGCGCCAGCAGCGATTCACAGGGCGTCATGTTGAGGGACACTGAAGCTTTCTTT. This gives the protein CASSDSQGVMLRDTEAFF.